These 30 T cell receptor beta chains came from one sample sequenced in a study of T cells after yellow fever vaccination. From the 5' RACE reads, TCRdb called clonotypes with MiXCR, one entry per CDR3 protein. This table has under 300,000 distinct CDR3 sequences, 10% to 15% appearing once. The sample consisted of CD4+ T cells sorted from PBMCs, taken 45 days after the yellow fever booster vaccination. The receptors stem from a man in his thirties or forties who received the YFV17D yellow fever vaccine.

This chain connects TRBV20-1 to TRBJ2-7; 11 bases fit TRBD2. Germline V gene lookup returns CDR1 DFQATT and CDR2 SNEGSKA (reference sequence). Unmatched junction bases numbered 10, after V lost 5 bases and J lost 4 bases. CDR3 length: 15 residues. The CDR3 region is CSAQGTSGSRYEQYF. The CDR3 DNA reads TGCAGTGCTCAGGGCACTAGCGGGAGTAGGTACGAGCAGTACTTC.

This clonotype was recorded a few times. The CDR3 spells CASRRGVQLFF. The CDR3 DNA reads TGCGCCAGCAGACGGGGAGTTCAACTGTTTTTT. This chain joins TRBV4-3 and TRBJ1-4; D gene unclear. V was shortened by 6 bases and J by 12 bases, with 11 bases between the two germline ends. The length of the CDR3 is 11 residues. The V gene's germline CDR1 is LGHNA and CDR2 YSLEER.

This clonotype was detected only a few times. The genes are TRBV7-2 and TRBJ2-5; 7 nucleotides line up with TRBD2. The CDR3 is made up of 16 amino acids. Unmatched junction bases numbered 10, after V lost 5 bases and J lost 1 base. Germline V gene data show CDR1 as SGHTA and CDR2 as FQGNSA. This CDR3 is CASSPVGSGPQETQYF. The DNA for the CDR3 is TGTGCCAGCAGCCCCGTGGGTAGCGGGCCCCAAGAGACCCAGTACTTC.

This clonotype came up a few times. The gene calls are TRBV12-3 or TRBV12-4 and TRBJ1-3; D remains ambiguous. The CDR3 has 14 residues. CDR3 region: CSSASLGSGNTIYF. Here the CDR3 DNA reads TGTTCATCCGCAAGTTTAGGCTCTGGAAACACCATATATTTT.

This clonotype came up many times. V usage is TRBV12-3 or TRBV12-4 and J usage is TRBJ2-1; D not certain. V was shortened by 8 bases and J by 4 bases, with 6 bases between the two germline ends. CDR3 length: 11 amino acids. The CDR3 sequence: CASAMYNEQFF. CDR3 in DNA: TGTGCCAGCGCAATGTACAATGAGCAGTTCTTC.

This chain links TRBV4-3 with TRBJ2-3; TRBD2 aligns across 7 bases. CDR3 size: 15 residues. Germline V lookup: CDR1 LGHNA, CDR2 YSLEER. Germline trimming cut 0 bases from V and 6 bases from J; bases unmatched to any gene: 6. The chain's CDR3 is CASSQETSGADTQYF. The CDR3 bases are TGCGCCAGCAGCCAAGAAACCAGCGGGGCGGATACGCAGTATTTT.

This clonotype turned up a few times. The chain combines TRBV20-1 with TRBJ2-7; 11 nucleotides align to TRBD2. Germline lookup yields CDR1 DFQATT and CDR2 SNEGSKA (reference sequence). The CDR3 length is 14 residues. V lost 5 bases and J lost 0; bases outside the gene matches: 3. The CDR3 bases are TGCAGTGCTTTAGCGGGAGGGTTCTCCTACGAGCAGTACTTC. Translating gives CSALAGGFSYEQYF.

Here the CDR3 DNA reads TGCAGCGTTGTGGACGGCTATGGCTACACCTTC. The encoded protein is CSVVDGYGYTF. The chain is built from TRBV29-1 and TRBJ1-2; unclear D gene. With 4 bases removed from V and 4 bases from J, the gap between germline ends came to 7 bases. Per germline, CDR1 SQVTM and CDR2 ANQGSEA. This CDR3 is built from 11 residues.

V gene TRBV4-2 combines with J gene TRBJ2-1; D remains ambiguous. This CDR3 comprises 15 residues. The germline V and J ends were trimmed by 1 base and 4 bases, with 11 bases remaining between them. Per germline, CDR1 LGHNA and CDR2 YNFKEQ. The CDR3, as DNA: TGTGCCAGCAGCCAAGTTACCACCAATTACAATGAGCAGTTCTTC. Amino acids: CASSQVTTNYNEQFF.

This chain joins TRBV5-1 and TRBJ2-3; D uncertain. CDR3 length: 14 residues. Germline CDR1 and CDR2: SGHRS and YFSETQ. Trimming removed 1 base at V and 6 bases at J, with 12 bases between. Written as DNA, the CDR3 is TGCGCCAGCAGCTTGCGGAGACTCCCCGATACGCAGTATTTT. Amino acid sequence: CASSLRRLPDTQYF.

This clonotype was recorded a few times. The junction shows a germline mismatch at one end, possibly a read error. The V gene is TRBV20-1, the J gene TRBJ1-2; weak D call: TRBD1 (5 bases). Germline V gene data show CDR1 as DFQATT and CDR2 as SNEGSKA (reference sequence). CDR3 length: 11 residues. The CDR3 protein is CSAQGLPLNAF. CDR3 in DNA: TGCAGTGCTCAGGGACTTCCGCTTAACGCCTTC.

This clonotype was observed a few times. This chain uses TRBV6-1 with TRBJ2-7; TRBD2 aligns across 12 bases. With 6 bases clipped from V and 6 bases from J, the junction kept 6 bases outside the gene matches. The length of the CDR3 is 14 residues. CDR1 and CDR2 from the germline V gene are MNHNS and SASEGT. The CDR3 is CASSLLAGGLEQYF. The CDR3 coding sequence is TGTGCCAGCAGCCTGCTAGCGGGAGGGCTCGAGCAGTACTTC.

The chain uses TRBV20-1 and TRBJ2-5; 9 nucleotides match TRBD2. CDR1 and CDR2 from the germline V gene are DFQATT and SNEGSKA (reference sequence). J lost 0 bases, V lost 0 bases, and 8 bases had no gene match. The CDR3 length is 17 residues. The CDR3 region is CSARDISLAGNQETQYF. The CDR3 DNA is TGCAGTGCTAGAGATATCTCCCTAGCGGGGAACCAAGAGACCCAGTACTTC.

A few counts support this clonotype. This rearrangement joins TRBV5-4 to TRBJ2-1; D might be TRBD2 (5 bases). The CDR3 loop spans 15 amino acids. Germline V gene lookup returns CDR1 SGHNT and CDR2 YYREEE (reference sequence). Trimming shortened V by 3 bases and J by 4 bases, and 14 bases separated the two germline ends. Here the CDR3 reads CASSSLAPGYNEQFF. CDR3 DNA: TGTGCCAGCAGCTCTCTAGCCCCCGGTTACAATGAGCAGTTCTTC.

CDR3 sequence (DNA): TGTGCCAGCAGCCCAACAGCGGGATTGGGCTACGAGCAGTACTTC. As protein: CASSPTAGLGYEQYF. The chain joins TRBV11-2 to TRBJ2-7; 7 nucleotides line up with TRBD2. The CDR3 contains 15 residues. CDR1 SGHAT and CDR2 FQNNGV come from the germline V gene. The junction had 10 bases not matched to a gene; V was cut back by 5 bases and J by 3 bases.

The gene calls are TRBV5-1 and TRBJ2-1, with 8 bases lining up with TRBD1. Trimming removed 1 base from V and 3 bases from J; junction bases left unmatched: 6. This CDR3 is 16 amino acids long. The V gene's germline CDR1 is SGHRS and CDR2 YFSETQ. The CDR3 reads CASSLLTGDIYNEQFF. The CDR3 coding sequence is TGCGCCAGCAGCTTGTTGACAGGGGACATCTACAATGAGCAGTTCTTC. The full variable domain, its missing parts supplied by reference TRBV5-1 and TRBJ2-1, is KAGVTQTPRYLIKTRGQQVTLSCSPISGHRSVSWYQQTPGQGLQFLFEYFSETQRNKGNFPGRFSGRQFSNSRSEMNVSTLELGDSALYLCASSLLTGDIYNEQFFGPGTRLTVL.

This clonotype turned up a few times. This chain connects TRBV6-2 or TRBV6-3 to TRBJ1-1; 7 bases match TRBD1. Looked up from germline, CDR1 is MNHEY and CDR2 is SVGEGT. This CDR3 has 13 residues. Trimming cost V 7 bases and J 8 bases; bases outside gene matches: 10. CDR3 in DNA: TGTGCCAGCATTCCCTCCGGGGACAGAGAAGCTTTCTTT. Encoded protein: CASIPSGDREAFF.

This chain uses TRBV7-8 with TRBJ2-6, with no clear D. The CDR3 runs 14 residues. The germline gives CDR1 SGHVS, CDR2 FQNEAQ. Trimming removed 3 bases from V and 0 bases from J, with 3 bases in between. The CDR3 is CASSFPSGANVLTF. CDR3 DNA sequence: TGTGCCAGCAGCTTCCCCTCTGGGGCCAACGTCCTGACTTTC. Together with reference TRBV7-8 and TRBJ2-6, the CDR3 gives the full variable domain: GAGVSQSPRYKVAKRGQDVALRCDPISGHVSLFWYQQALGQGPEFLTYFQNEAQLDKSGLPSDRFFAERPEGSVSTLKIQRTQQEDSAVYLCASSFPSGANVLTFGAGSRLTVL.

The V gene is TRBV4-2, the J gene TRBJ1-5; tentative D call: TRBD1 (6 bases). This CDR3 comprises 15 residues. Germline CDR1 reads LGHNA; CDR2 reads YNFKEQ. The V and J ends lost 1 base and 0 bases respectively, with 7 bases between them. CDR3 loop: CASSQAGASNQPQHF. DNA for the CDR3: TGTGCCAGCAGCCAAGCAGGGGCTAGCAATCAGCCCCAGCATTTT.

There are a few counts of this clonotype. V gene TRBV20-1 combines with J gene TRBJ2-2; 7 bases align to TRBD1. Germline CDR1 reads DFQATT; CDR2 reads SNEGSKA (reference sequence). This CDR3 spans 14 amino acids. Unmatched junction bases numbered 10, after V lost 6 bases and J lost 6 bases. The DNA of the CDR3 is TGCAGTGCAAAATCGACAGGGATCGCCGGGGAGCTGTTTTTT. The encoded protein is CSAKSTGIAGELFF.

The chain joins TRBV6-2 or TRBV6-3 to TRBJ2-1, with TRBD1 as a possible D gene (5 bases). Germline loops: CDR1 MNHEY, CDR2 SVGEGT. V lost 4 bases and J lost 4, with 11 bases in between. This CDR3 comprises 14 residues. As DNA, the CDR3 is TGTGCCAGCAGTTCAGGGTTTGGGTACAATGAGCAGTTCTTC. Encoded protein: CASSSGFGYNEQFF.

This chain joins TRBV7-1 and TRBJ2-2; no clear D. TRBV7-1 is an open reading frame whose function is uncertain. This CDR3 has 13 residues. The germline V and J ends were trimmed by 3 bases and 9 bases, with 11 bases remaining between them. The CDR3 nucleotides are TGTGCCAGCAGCTCTAGGTACCTCTGGGAGCTGTTTTTT. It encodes CASSSRYLWELFF.

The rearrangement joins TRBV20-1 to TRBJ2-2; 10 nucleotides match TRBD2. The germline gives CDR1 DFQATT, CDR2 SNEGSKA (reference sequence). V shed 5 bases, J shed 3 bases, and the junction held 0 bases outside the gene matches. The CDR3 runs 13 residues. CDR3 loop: CSALAGDTGELFF. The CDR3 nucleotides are TGCAGTGCTCTAGCGGGAGACACCGGGGAGCTGTTTTTT.

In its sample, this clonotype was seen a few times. CDR3 residues: CASSLRLISDTQYF. The CDR3 DNA reads as TGTGCCAGCAGCTTGAGGCTAATTTCCGATACGCAGTATTTT. The chain is built from TRBV5-6 and TRBJ2-3; D is undetermined. V was pared by 1 base and J by 6 bases, with 12 bases between. Germline V gives CDR1 SGHDT, CDR2 YYEEEE. The CDR3 is made up of 14 amino acids.

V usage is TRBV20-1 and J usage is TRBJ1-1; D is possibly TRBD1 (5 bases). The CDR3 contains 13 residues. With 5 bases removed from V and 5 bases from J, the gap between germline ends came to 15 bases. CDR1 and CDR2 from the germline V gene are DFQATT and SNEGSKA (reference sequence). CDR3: CSAPRQTRTEAFF. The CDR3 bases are TGCAGTGCTCCGAGACAGACTCGGACTGAAGCTTTCTTT.

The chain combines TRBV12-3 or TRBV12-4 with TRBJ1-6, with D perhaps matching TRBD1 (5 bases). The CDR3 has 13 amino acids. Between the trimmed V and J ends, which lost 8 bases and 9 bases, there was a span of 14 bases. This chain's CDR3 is CASSPEQVSPLHF. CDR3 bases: TGTGCCAGCTCCCCAGAACAGGTTTCACCCCTCCACTTT.

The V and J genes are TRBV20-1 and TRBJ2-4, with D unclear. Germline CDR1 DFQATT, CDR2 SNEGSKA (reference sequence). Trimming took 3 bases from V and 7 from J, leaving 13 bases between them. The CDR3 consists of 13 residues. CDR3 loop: CSARPPTDNIQYF. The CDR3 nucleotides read TGCAGTGCTAGGCCACCGACTGACAACATTCAGTACTTC.

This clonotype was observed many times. The CDR3 protein is CSAESTGTDTQYF. CDR3 bases: TGCAGTGCCGAGTCGACAGGCACAGATACGCAGTATTTT. The chain employs TRBV20-1 and TRBJ2-3; D might be TRBD1 (5 bases). The CDR3 has 13 residues. The V gene's germline CDR1 is DFQATT and CDR2 SNEGSKA (reference sequence). The V and J ends lost 6 bases and 1 base respectively, with 11 bases between them.

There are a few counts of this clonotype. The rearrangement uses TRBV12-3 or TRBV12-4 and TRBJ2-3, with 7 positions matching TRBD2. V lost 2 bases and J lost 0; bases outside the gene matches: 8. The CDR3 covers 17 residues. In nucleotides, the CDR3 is TGTGCCAGCAGTTTACTAGCGGATGTATCTAGCACAGATACGCAGTATTTT. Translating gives CASSLLADVSSTDTQYF.

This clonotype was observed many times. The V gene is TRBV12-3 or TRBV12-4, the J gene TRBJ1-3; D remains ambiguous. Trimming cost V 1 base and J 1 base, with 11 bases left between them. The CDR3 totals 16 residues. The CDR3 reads CASSLGTAGSGNTIYF. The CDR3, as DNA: TGTGCCAGCAGTTTAGGGACCGCGGGATCTGGAAACACCATATATTTT.